A single sample is the source of the 20 T cell receptor beta chains below, sequenced in a study of identical twins. TCRdb reprocessed the 5' RACE reads via MiXCR and lists one record per CDR3 protein. The data contain 1.5 million or so distinct CDR3 sequences, about 30% of them singletons. Sequencing input: cord blood. The receptors originated from a newborn girl in good health.

The rearrangement uses TRBV29-1 and TRBJ2-7; 10 nucleotides agree with TRBD1. Germline loops: CDR1 SQVTM, CDR2 ANQGSEA. J lost 3 bases, V lost 3 bases, and 8 bases had no gene match. This CDR3 is 15 amino acids long. Here the CDR3 DNA reads TGCAGCGTTGAGGGATCCGGACAGGGGGTCTACGAGCAGTACTTC. Translating gives CSVEGSGQGVYEQYF.

This clonotype was counted only a few times. The rearrangement links TRBV4-1 to TRBJ1-1, with D tentatively TRBD1 (5 bases). This CDR3 has 15 residues. Germline V gene sequence: CDR1 MGHRA, CDR2 YSYEKL. V shed 1 base and J shed 3 bases, with 12 bases lying between them. CDR3 loop: CASSQVWGRYTEAFF. In nucleotides, the CDR3 is TGCGCCAGCAGCCAAGTTTGGGGACGGTACACTGAAGCTTTCTTT.

This clonotype was seen repeatedly, ten times or more. V is TRBV12-3 or TRBV12-4 and J is TRBJ1-2; D remains ambiguous. V was clipped by 4 bases and J by 5 bases, with 11 bases between them. CDR3 size: 13 residues. The CDR3 protein is CASSSRQEYGYTF. For the CDR3, the DNA is TGTGCCAGCAGTTCAAGGCAGGAATATGGCTACACCTTC.

As to this clonotype: A read error may account for a junction end that differs from germline. The chain is built from TRBV24-1 and TRBJ2-3; D possibly matches TRBD1 or TRBD2 (6 bases each). The CDR3 runs to 14 residues. The V gene's germline CDR1 is KGHDR and CDR2 SFDVKD. This CDR3 is CATRDGGHTDTRYF. CDR3 DNA sequence: TGTGCCACCCGGGACGGGGGACACACAGATACGCGGTATTTT.

The genes are TRBV20-1 and TRBJ1-2; no firm D call. Germline CDR1 is DFQATT and CDR2 is SNEGSKA (reference sequence). The V end lost 3 bases, the J end lost 3 bases, and 8 bases lay between the germline ends. The CDR3 totals 12 residues. Written as DNA, the CDR3 is TGCAGTGCTAGTGAGGACGACTATGGCTACACCTTC. Residues: CSASEDDYGYTF.

This clonotype was detected only a few times. The chain recombines TRBV5-1 with TRBJ1-1, with no clear D. Germline V gene sequence: CDR1 SGHRS, CDR2 YFSETQ. The ends were cut back, 4 bases at V and 0 bases at J, with 13 bases in the middle. The CDR3 is made up of 15 amino acids. The CDR3 protein is CASSLLGVVNTEAFF. The CDR3 DNA reads as TGCGCCAGCAGCCTCCTCGGGGTCGTGAACACTGAAGCTTTCTTT. The variable domain in full, completed from reference TRBV5-1 and TRBJ1-1, reads KAGVTQTPRYLIKTRGQQVTLSCSPISGHRSVSWYQQTPGQGLQFLFEYFSETQRNKGNFPGRFSGRQFSNSRSEMNVSTLELGDSALYLCASSLLGVVNTEAFFGQGTRLTVV.

This rearrangement joins TRBV4-2 to TRBJ2-7; D is uncertain. V dropped 0 bases and J dropped 1 base, with 7 bases sitting between them. The CDR3 loop spans 14 amino acids. CDR1 and CDR2 from the germline V gene are LGHNA and YNFKEQ. CDR3 sequence (DNA): TGTGCCAGCAGCCAAGATACCTTTTCCTACGAGCAGTACTTC. Residues: CASSQDTFSYEQYF.

CDR3 region: CASSPQGLGNQPQHF. In nucleotides, the CDR3 is TGTGCCAGCAGCCCACAGGGATTAGGCAATCAGCCCCAGCATTTT. This rearrangement joins TRBV28 to TRBJ1-5; D possibly corresponds to TRBD1 (6 bases). The CDR3 is 15 residues long. Germline V lookup: CDR1 MDHEN, CDR2 SYDVKM. V lost 6 bases to trimming and J lost 2 bases, with 14 bases between them.

V is TRBV2 and J is TRBJ1-2; the D gene is possibly TRBD1 (5 bases). Deletions cut 1 base from V and 6 bases from J, with 12 bases between. From germline, CDR1 is SNHLY and CDR2 FYNNEI. The CDR3 runs 14 residues. The CDR3 DNA follows: TGTGCCAGCAGTGAAGTCCGGGGGGGGAATGGCTACACCTTC. It encodes CASSEVRGGNGYTF.

In this sample, this clonotype turned up once. The gene calls are TRBV6-1 and TRBJ1-2, with no clear D. The germline gives CDR1 MNHNS, CDR2 SASEGT. There are 12 residues in the CDR3. V gave up 5 bases and J gave up 4 bases, with 8 bases separating them. This CDR3 is CASSTDAYGYTF. CDR3 in DNA: TGTGCCAGCAGTACAGACGCCTATGGCTACACCTTC.

This clonotype was seen only a few times. The CDR3 protein is CASSGVAGDTQYF. For the CDR3, the DNA is TGTGCCAGCAGTGGGGTAGCGGGGGATACGCAGTATTTT. The V call is TRBV6-4, the J call TRBJ2-3, with 8 bases aligning to TRBD2. The CDR3 totals 13 residues. In germline, CDR1 is MRHNA, CDR2 SNTAGT. Unmatched junction bases numbered 3, after V lost 4 bases and J lost 6 bases.

A few counts support this clonotype. The chain recombines TRBV7-9 with TRBJ2-5, with a possible D match to TRBD2 (5 bases). The V end was cut by 4 bases, the J end by 11 bases, with 23 bases between. This CDR3 comprises 15 residues. CDR1 and CDR2 (germline): SEHNR, FQNEAQ (reference sequence). The CDR3 DNA reads TGTGCCAGCAGCTCCTTTCGGGGTAGAGCAAATGAGCAGTACTTC. Translated: CASSSFRGRANEQYF.

This chain joins TRBV3-1 and TRBJ2-1; perhaps TRBD2 as D (5 bases). The J call may be in error: the DNA end matches TRBJ2-7 better. There are 17 residues in the CDR3. Germline V gives CDR1 LGHDT, CDR2 YNNKEL (reference sequence). CDR3 coding DNA: TGTGCCAGCAGCCAAGCCCTAGCAATAAGCTCCTACAATGAGCAGTACTTC. It specifies CASSQALAISSYNEQYF.

This clonotype was seen a few times. The chain is built from TRBV11-1 and TRBJ1-1; D remains ambiguous. The V and J ends lost 5 bases and 0 bases respectively, with 10 bases between them. The CDR3 loop spans 14 amino acids. Germline lookup yields CDR1 SGHAT and CDR2 FQDESV (reference sequence). The CDR3 protein is CASSPHAMNTEAFF. In nucleotides, the CDR3 is TGTGCCAGCAGCCCTCACGCGATGAACACTGAAGCTTTCTTT.

For this clonotype: This clone may be a read error of a much larger clone one base away. V is TRBV29-1 and J is TRBJ2-7; possibly TRBD1 or TRBD2 for D (5 bases each). Germline loops: CDR1 SQVTM, CDR2 ANQGSEA. The CDR3 is 13 amino acids. Trimming removed 7 bases from V and 7 bases from J, with 20 bases in between. The DNA of the CDR3 is TGCAGCGGCGACGGGACCATCTACAATGAGCAGTACTTC. It yields the protein CSGDGTIYNEQYF.

This chain links TRBV24-1 with TRBJ2-1; D is tentatively TRBD1 or TRBD2 (6 bases each). The DNA matches TRBJ2-7 better at its end, which makes the J call doubtful. The CDR3 is made up of 13 amino acids. Germline V gives CDR1 KGHDR, CDR2 SFDVKD. The CDR3 spells CATSLGGHNEQYF. CDR3 DNA: TGTGCCACCAGTTTGGGGGGCCACAATGAGCAGTACTTC.

This clonotype was detected many times. The V and J genes are TRBV3-1 and TRBJ2-1; 9 bases match TRBD2. CDR1 and CDR2 from the germline V gene are LGHDT and YNNKEL (reference sequence). V lost 4 bases to trimming and J lost 3 bases; unmatched junction nucleotides: 7. This CDR3 has 16 amino acids. CDR3 sequence reads: CASSRTSGGLYNEQFF. CDR3 DNA sequence: TGTGCCAGCAGCCGCACAAGCGGGGGGCTCTACAATGAGCAGTTCTTC.

This rearrangement joins TRBV20-1 to TRBJ1-5, with 7 bases identical to TRBD1. Germline CDR1 is DFQATT and CDR2 is SNEGSKA (reference sequence). V was clipped by 4 bases and J by 4 bases; unmatched bases: 7. The CDR3 is 14 amino acids. The CDR3 DNA sequence: TGCAGTGCTATGACGGGACAGCATAATCAGCCCCAGCATTTT. The encoded protein is CSAMTGQHNQPQHF.

The rearrangement joins TRBV20-1 to TRBJ2-7, with a tentative D call TRBD1 (6 bases). V gave up 5 bases and J gave up 9 bases, with 20 bases separating them. The CDR3 contains 13 residues. Germline V lookup: CDR1 DFQATT, CDR2 SNEGSKA (reference sequence). CDR3 sequence: CSAPPPQGMMQYF. In nucleotides, the CDR3 is TGCAGTGCTCCACCCCCACAGGGAATGATGCAGTACTTC.

The chain joins TRBV12-3 or TRBV12-4 to TRBJ1-5; 7 bases map to TRBD1. CDR3 size: 15 residues. Trimming cost V 5 bases and J 9 bases; bases outside gene matches: 13. In DNA form, the CDR3 reads TGTGCCAGCAGTAACCAGGGGGGGCACAGGTCGCCCCAGCATTTT. Translating it yields CASSNQGGHRSPQHF.